Below are 11 T cell receptor beta chains sequenced from a single sample in a study of blood T cell repertoires in COVID-19. Clones were sequenced by immunoSEQ multiplex PCR, and TCRdb holds only the in-frame ones, with some missing. This sample has around 140,000 clones, with 81% found just once. Sequenced input: peripheral blood. Receptors were obtained from a human donor in a cohort sampled during active COVID-19.

The V call is TRBV5-1, the J call TRBJ2-7, with TRBD2 matching 13 bases. The ends lost 2 bases at V and 7 bases at J; junction bases unmatched: 12. The germline V gene encodes CDR1 SGHRS and CDR2 YFSETQ. The CDR3 extends over 17 amino acids. The CDR3 bases are TGCGCCAGCAGCTTACTAGCGGGAGGGCTAGGTTCTGGGGAGCAGTACTTC. It codes for CASSLLAGGLGSGEQYF.

The V and J genes are TRBV9 and TRBJ2-7; the D gene is possibly TRBD2 (6 bases). This CDR3 is 15 amino acids long. CDR1 SGDLS and CDR2 YYNGEE come from the germline V gene. The V end lost 4 bases, the J end lost 5 bases, and 19 bases lay between the germline ends. The CDR3 sequence: CASSPSQAGIHEQYF. CDR3 coding DNA: TGTGCCAGCAGCCCCAGTCAGGCGGGGATCCACGAGCAGTACTTC.

The chain recombines TRBV21-1 with TRBJ2-7; the tabulated D call, TRBD2, remains unverified against the DNA. TRBV21-1 is flagged as a pseudogene. The CDR3 totals 17 residues. The CDR3 sequence: CASSKLTSGRETYEQYF. DNA for the CDR3: TGTGCCAGCAGCAAACTGACTAGCGGGAGGGAGACCTACGAGCAGTACTTC.

This clone was seen a few times. J is TRBJ2-7 and V is TRBV28, with a weak D call TRBD1 (6 bases). Per the germline V gene, CDR1 is MDHEN and CDR2 is SYDVKM. Trimming removed 3 bases at V and 3 bases at J, with 12 bases between. The length of the CDR3 is 14 residues. CDR3 DNA: TGTGCCAGCAGTTTTACAGGGAATAACTACGAGCAGTACTTC. Its protein product is CASSFTGNNYEQYF.

V usage is TRBV7-8 and J usage is TRBJ2-5; 11 bases are shared with TRBD1. The V gene end was trimmed by 5 bases and the J gene end by 5 bases; junction bases not matched to a gene: 7. Germline CDR1 reads SGHVS; CDR2 reads FQNEAQ. The CDR3 length is 15 residues. CDR3 region: CASSQGQGVLETQYF. CDR3 DNA sequence: TGTGCCAGCAGCCAGGGACAGGGGGTTTTGGAGACCCAGTACTTC. The complete variable domain, with remaining parts taken from reference TRBV7-8 and TRBJ2-5, reads GAGVSQSPRYKVAKRGQDVALRCDPISGHVSLFWYQQALGQGPEFLTYFQNEAQLDKSGLPSDRFFAERPEGSVSTLKIQRTQQEDSAVYLCASSQGQGVLETQYFGPGTRLLVL.

The chain has TRBV29-1 and TRBJ2-5, with D maybe TRBD1 (6 bases). CDR1 is SQVTM, CDR2 ANQGSEA, per germline. The CDR3 totals 12 residues. V was pared by 8 bases and J by 2 bases, with 12 bases between. CDR3 DNA sequence: TGCAGCACCCTGACAGGACAAGAGACCCAGTACTTC. Translated, it gives CSTLTGQETQYF.

V and J are TRBV6-2 or TRBV6-3 and TRBJ1-5; no definite D call. This CDR3 has 15 residues. The germline V gene encodes CDR1 MNHEY and CDR2 SVGEGT. With 1 base removed from V and 0 bases from J, the gap between germline ends came to 7 bases. The CDR3 region has the DNA TGTGCCAGCAGTTACTGGCACGATAGCAATCAGCCCCAGCATTTT. Amino acid sequence: CASSYWHDSNQPQHF.

Note on this clone: At the DNA level, this CDR3 is encoded by other sequences in the same sample as well. V is TRBV9 and J is TRBJ2-3; 9 nucleotides match TRBD2. From germline, CDR1 is SGDLS and CDR2 YYNGEE. V shed 0 bases and J 0 bases; nucleotides not matched to a gene: 2. The CDR3 covers 16 residues. The CDR3 sequence: CASSVGLAASTDTQYF. The DNA of the CDR3 is TGTGCCAGCAGCGTAGGACTAGCGGCTAGCACAGATACGCAGTATTTT.

This chain uses TRBV7-3 with TRBJ2-5, with D perhaps TRBD2 (6 bases). Germline assignment: CDR1 SGHTA and CDR2 FQGTGA. The CDR3 is made up of 15 amino acids. The V gene lost 1 base and the J gene lost 2 bases, with 11 bases spanning the gap. CDR3 in amino acids: CASSLSFGGQETQYF. The CDR3 DNA follows: TGTGCCAGCAGCTTAAGTTTTGGAGGGCAAGAGACCCAGTACTTC.

This sequence joins TRBV9 and TRBJ1-4, with D perhaps matching TRBD1 (6 bases). The CDR3 sequence is 15 residues long. Germline CDR1 reads SGDLS; CDR2 reads YYNGEE. With 0 bases removed from V and 7 bases from J, the gap between germline ends came to 13 bases. The CDR3 is CASSVEGTHLEKLFF. Here the CDR3 DNA reads TGTGCCAGCAGCGTAGAGGGGACACACCTTGAAAAACTGTTTTTT.

V is TRBV3-1 (or the pseudogene TRBV3-2) and J is TRBJ2-7, with 9 bases that match TRBD1. Germline loops: CDR1 LGHDT, CDR2 YNNKEL (reference sequence). This CDR3 contains 14 residues. V was clipped by 3 bases and J by 6 bases; unmatched bases: 6. The CDR3 region has the DNA TGTGCCAGCAGCCACCTCGGACAGGGGCCCGAGCAGTACTTC. It encodes CASSHLGQGPEQYF.